A selection of T cell receptor beta chains follows, all from one sample in a study of regulatory T cells in long-lasting Graves disease. TCRdb analysed the multiplex PCR reads with MiXCR anew, one entry per CDR3 protein. The table has about 350,000 distinct CDR3 sequences, around 15% seen once. This sample was shared with a second study, whose subject was T cells in Graves' hyperthyroidism and ophthalmopathy.

This material consisted of peripheral blood mononuclear cells (PBMCs), taken at new diagnosis, from a patient treated with antithyroid drugs. The source of these receptors is a man aged 35 to 55 with Graves disease. Each CDR3 is given with its conserved first and last residue. The D gene is left open where the match is weak. The listing skips clone size in some rows; elsewhere it reads once, few, many or a size class.

CDR3 DNA: TGTGCCAGCTCACCACGGAGGTACCAGGACAGGGGGACGAAAGAGACCCAGTACTTC; CDR3 protein: CASSPRRYQDRGTKETQYF; clone size: many; J gene: TRBJ2-5; D gene: TRBD1; V gene: TRBV18; CDR3 length: 19
CDR3 DNA: TGTGCCACCAGTCCCCCCTGGAGAGACCGGAGCTCCTACGAGCAGTACTTC; CDR3 protein: CATSPPWRDRSSYEQYF; clone size: many; J gene: TRBJ2-7; D gene: .; V gene: TRBV24-1; CDR3 length: 17
CDR3 DNA: TGTGCCAGCTCACGGGCGGGGGGGCCGTTCGATGAGCAGTTCTTC; CDR3 protein: CASSRAGGPFDEQFF; clone size: many; J gene: TRBJ2-1; D gene: TRBD2; V gene: TRBV18; CDR3 length: 15
CDR3 DNA: TGCGCCAGCAGTCCAATGACAGGGAACACTGAAGCTTTCTTT; CDR3 protein: CASSPMTGNTEAFF; clone size: many; J gene: TRBJ1-1; D gene: .; V gene: TRBV5-1; CDR3 length: 14
CDR3 DNA: TGCAGCGTTGACCGCCTGGGTCCGGGCGAGCAGTACTTC; CDR3 protein: CSVDRLGPGEQYF; clone size: few; J gene: TRBJ2-7; D gene: .; V gene: TRBV29-1; CDR3 length: 13
CDR3 DNA: TGCAGTGCTAGCTCGCCAGTGACTAGCGGACTGAGCACAGATACGCAGTATTTT; CDR3 protein: CSASSPVTSGLSTDTQYF; clone size: many; J gene: TRBJ2-3; D gene: TRBD2; V gene: TRBV20-1; CDR3 length: 18
CDR3 DNA: TGCAGCGTAGGGACAAAGAACACCGGGGAGCTGTTTTTT; CDR3 protein: CSVGTKNTGELFF; clone size: .; J gene: TRBJ2-2; D gene: .; V gene: TRBV29-1; CDR3 length: 13
CDR3 DNA: TGCAGTGCAACTCGACAGGGAGCTGAAGCTTTCTTT; CDR3 protein: CSATRQGAEAFF; clone size: many; J gene: TRBJ1-1; D gene: TRBD1; V gene: TRBV20-1; CDR3 length: 12
CDR3 DNA: TGTGCCAGCAGTGAAGTACGGTTGAAACCCGAAGCTTTCTTT; CDR3 protein: CASSEVRLKPEAFF; clone size: many; J gene: TRBJ1-1; D gene: .; V gene: TRBV2; CDR3 length: 14
CDR3 DNA: TGTGCCAGCACCGGCCTCGGCGGCTACACCTTC; CDR3 protein: CASTGLGGYTF; clone size: many; J gene: TRBJ1-2; D gene: .; V gene: TRBV6-2/TRBV6-3; CDR3 length: 11
CDR3 DNA: TGTGCCAGCAGCTACAGACAGGGGGCCGGTCAGCCCCAGCATTTT; CDR3 protein: CASSYRQGAGQPQHF; clone size: many; J gene: TRBJ1-5; D gene: TRBD1; V gene: TRBV7-2; CDR3 length: 15
CDR3 DNA: TGTGCCAGCAAAAATCCCTCTGGAAACACCATATATTTT; CDR3 protein: CASKNPSGNTIYF; clone size: few; J gene: TRBJ1-3; D gene: .; V gene: TRBV6-1; CDR3 length: 13
CDR3 DNA: TGTGCCAGCAGCCAAGTCCGCGGGCATAGGGAGGAGACCCAGTACTTC; CDR3 protein: CASSQVRGHREETQYF; clone size: many; J gene: TRBJ2-5; D gene: .; V gene: TRBV7-2; CDR3 length: 16
CDR3 DNA: TGTGCCAGCAGCTTAGGACACGTGGCCGGGGACATTCAGTACTTC; CDR3 protein: CASSLGHVAGDIQYF; clone size: many; J gene: TRBJ2-4; D gene: .; V gene: TRBV11-3; CDR3 length: 15
CDR3 DNA: TGTGCCAGCAGCCCATGGGGACGGGACTCAAGTTGGGGCTACACCTTC; CDR3 protein: CASSPWGRDSSWGYTF; clone size: many; J gene: TRBJ1-2; D gene: .; V gene: TRBV6-1; CDR3 length: 16
CDR3 DNA: TGTGCCAGCAGCCGCGACAGGTACCAGGGAAACATTCAGTACTTC; CDR3 protein: CASSRDRYQGNIQYF; clone size: few; J gene: TRBJ2-4; D gene: .; V gene: TRBV7-2; CDR3 length: 15
CDR3 DNA: TGTGCCAGCAGCGTTCTTGACTGGGACAATGAGCAGTTCTTC; CDR3 protein: CASSVLDWDNEQFF; clone size: few; J gene: TRBJ2-1; D gene: .; V gene: TRBV5-6; CDR3 length: 14
CDR3 DNA: TGTGCCAGCAAGGGCAGCCTAGGGAATATCGGCAAAAACATTCAGTACTTC; CDR3 protein: CASKGSLGNIGKNIQYF; clone size: few; J gene: TRBJ2-4; D gene: .; V gene: TRBV28; CDR3 length: 17
CDR3 DNA: TGTGCCAGCAGCTCACAACAGATCCTCAGCGGGGGGGCAGATACGCAGTATTTT; CDR3 protein: CASSSQQILSGGADTQYF; clone size: many; J gene: TRBJ2-3; D gene: TRBD2; V gene: TRBV7-2; CDR3 length: 18
CDR3 DNA: TGTGCCAGTAGTTTTAGGGGGGTGGCAGATACGCAGTATTTT; CDR3 protein: CASSFRGVADTQYF; clone size: .; J gene: TRBJ2-3; D gene: .; V gene: TRBV19; CDR3 length: 14
CDR3 DNA: TGTGCCAGCAGCCAGGTAGCGGGGGGACCGGACGGGGAGCTGTTTTTT; CDR3 protein: CASSQVAGGPDGELFF; clone size: many; J gene: TRBJ2-2; D gene: TRBD2; V gene: TRBV4-2; CDR3 length: 16
CDR3 DNA: TGCAGTGCTAGAGTGACAGGGCCCGCTGGCTACACCTTC; CDR3 protein: CSARVTGPAGYTF; clone size: .; J gene: TRBJ1-2; D gene: TRBD1; V gene: TRBV20-1; CDR3 length: 13
CDR3 DNA: TGTGCCACCAGCCTCACCCCGGGACAGGGCGACACCGGGGAGCTGTTTTTT; CDR3 protein: CATSLTPGQGDTGELFF; clone size: .; J gene: TRBJ2-2; D gene: TRBD1; V gene: TRBV24-1; CDR3 length: 17
CDR3 DNA: TGTGCCACCAGTGATCCGGGACAGATCAATGAGCAGTTCTTC; CDR3 protein: CATSDPGQINEQFF; clone size: many; J gene: TRBJ2-1; D gene: TRBD1; V gene: TRBV24-1; CDR3 length: 14
CDR3 DNA: TGTGCCAGCAGCTCCACCGGGACAGGGGCCTCCTACGAGCAGTACTTC; CDR3 protein: CASSSTGTGASYEQYF; clone size: many; J gene: TRBJ2-7; D gene: TRBD1; V gene: TRBV7-9; CDR3 length: 16
CDR3 DNA: TGTGCCAGCAGTTACCAACCCCTACCGATAAGCACAGATACGCAGTATTTT; CDR3 protein: CASSYQPLPISTDTQYF; clone size: many; J gene: TRBJ2-3; D gene: .; V gene: TRBV6-2/TRBV6-3; CDR3 length: 17
CDR3 DNA: TGTGCCACCAGTGGGGGGACTAGCGGTTCAATTGCTAGCACAGATACGCAGTATTTT; CDR3 protein: CATSGGTSGSIASTDTQYF; clone size: many; J gene: TRBJ2-3; D gene: TRBD2; V gene: TRBV24-1; CDR3 length: 19
CDR3 DNA: TGCGCCAGCAGCGATGGACGGACCTCTGGAAACACCATATATTTT; CDR3 protein: CASSDGRTSGNTIYF; clone size: many; J gene: TRBJ1-3; D gene: .; V gene: TRBV5-1; CDR3 length: 15
CDR3 DNA: TGTGCCAGCAGTGAAGGAAAACTAGATAGCATCGAGCAGTACTTC; CDR3 protein: CASSEGKLDSIEQYF; clone size: many; J gene: TRBJ2-7; D gene: .; V gene: TRBV2; CDR3 length: 15
CDR3 DNA: TGTGCCAGCAGTACCACAGGGGGTTCCTACGAGCAGTACTTC; CDR3 protein: CASSTTGGSYEQYF; clone size: many; J gene: TRBJ2-7; D gene: TRBD1; V gene: TRBV28; CDR3 length: 14
CDR3 DNA: TGCAGCGCCATATCGAGGGACTCCTACAATGAGCAGTTCTTC; CDR3 protein: CSAISRDSYNEQFF; clone size: few; J gene: TRBJ2-1; D gene: .; V gene: TRBV29-1; CDR3 length: 14
CDR3 DNA: TGTGCCAGCACCAAGGGTGGACTAGCGGGGGGGCCGAGAGATGAGCAGTTCTTC; CDR3 protein: CASTKGGLAGGPRDEQFF; clone size: many; J gene: TRBJ2-1; D gene: TRBD2; V gene: TRBV6-1; CDR3 length: 18
CDR3 DNA: TGTGCCAGCAGCCTCCTGACAGAGGCTAATGAAAAACTGTTTTTT; CDR3 protein: CASSLLTEANEKLFF; clone size: many; J gene: TRBJ1-4; D gene: .; V gene: TRBV4-2; CDR3 length: 15
CDR3 DNA: TGTGCCATCTCTCCCGGGGGGGACTCCTACGAGCAGTACTTC; CDR3 protein: CAISPGGDSYEQYF; clone size: .; J gene: TRBJ2-7; D gene: TRBD2; V gene: TRBV10-3; CDR3 length: 14
CDR3 DNA: TGCAGTGCCGCATCCGGGACTAGTAGCGAGACCCAGTACTTC; CDR3 protein: CSAASGTSSETQYF; clone size: many; J gene: TRBJ2-5; D gene: TRBD2; V gene: TRBV20-1; CDR3 length: 14
CDR3 DNA: TGTGCCAGCAGTTACTCCGGGACAGAAAACATTCAGTACTTC; CDR3 protein: CASSYSGTENIQYF; clone size: many; J gene: TRBJ2-4; D gene: TRBD1; V gene: TRBV12-3/TRBV12-4; CDR3 length: 14
CDR3 DNA: TGCAGTGCCCCCCCGGGGGGGGCCAGGGCTTACGAGCAGTACTTC; CDR3 protein: CSAPPGGARAYEQYF; clone size: many; J gene: TRBJ2-7; D gene: TRBD2; V gene: TRBV20-1; CDR3 length: 15
CDR3 DNA: TGTGCCAGCTCACCGATGACAGGGAAGTTGAATTCACCCCTCCACTTT; CDR3 protein: CASSPMTGKLNSPLHF; clone size: many; J gene: TRBJ1-6; D gene: TRBD1; V gene: TRBV18; CDR3 length: 16
CDR3 DNA: TGTGCCACCTGGGCGGGGGCCGGTGATACGCAGTATTTT; CDR3 protein: CATWAGAGDTQYF; clone size: many; J gene: TRBJ2-3; D gene: .; V gene: TRBV7-2; CDR3 length: 13
CDR3 DNA: TGTGCCAGCAGCCTTCCATTGGTCGCAGGTGGAAACACCATATATTTT; CDR3 protein: CASSLPLVAGGNTIYF; clone size: .; J gene: TRBJ1-3; D gene: .; V gene: TRBV5-5; CDR3 length: 16
CDR3 DNA: TGCGCCAGCACCCCGGAGGCCGGGGAGCTGTTTTTT; CDR3 protein: CASTPEAGELFF; clone size: .; J gene: TRBJ2-2; D gene: .; V gene: TRBV5-1; CDR3 length: 12
CDR3 DNA: TGCGCCAGCAGCAACACAGGGTTCGGCGAGCAGTACTTC; CDR3 protein: CASSNTGFGEQYF; clone size: many; J gene: TRBJ2-7; D gene: .; V gene: TRBV5-1; CDR3 length: 13
CDR3 DNA: TGTGCCAGCAGTTTATGGGGGGGACTAAACAATGAGCAGTTCTTC; CDR3 protein: CASSLWGGLNNEQFF; clone size: .; J gene: TRBJ2-1; D gene: TRBD2; V gene: TRBV28; CDR3 length: 15
CDR3 DNA: TGTGCCAGCAGCGTAGGTCAGGCCGCCTACGAGCAGTACTTC; CDR3 protein: CASSVGQAAYEQYF; clone size: .; J gene: TRBJ2-7; D gene: .; V gene: TRBV9; CDR3 length: 14
CDR3 DNA: TGTGCCAGCAACTCTATGCTTGCTTCCACTGAAGCTTTCTTT; CDR3 protein: CASNSMLASTEAFF; clone size: many; J gene: TRBJ1-1; D gene: .; V gene: TRBV5-5; CDR3 length: 14
CDR3 DNA: TGTGCCAGTAGTATCGCAGGACTCCCCGGGGAGCTGTTTTTT; CDR3 protein: CASSIAGLPGELFF; clone size: few; J gene: TRBJ2-2; D gene: .; V gene: TRBV19; CDR3 length: 14
CDR3 DNA: TGTGCCAGCAGTGAAAGCAGGGGGCTTGCAGATACGCAGTATTTT; CDR3 protein: CASSESRGLADTQYF; clone size: .; J gene: TRBJ2-3; D gene: TRBD1; V gene: TRBV6-1; CDR3 length: 15
CDR3 DNA: TGCGCCAGCAGCTTTGACCTCGGGCTAGCGGGAGATAGGTACAATGAGCAGTTCTTC; CDR3 protein: CASSFDLGLAGDRYNEQFF; clone size: many; J gene: TRBJ2-1; D gene: TRBD2; V gene: TRBV5-1; CDR3 length: 19
CDR3 DNA: TGTGCCAGCAGTTACCGTGCAGGGACCGATCAGCCCCAGCATTTT; CDR3 protein: CASSYRAGTDQPQHF; clone size: .; J gene: TRBJ1-5; D gene: .; V gene: TRBV6-9; CDR3 length: 15
CDR3 DNA: TGTGCCAGCAGTTACGGGCCAGGGACGCAGTATTTT; CDR3 protein: CASSYGPGTQYF; clone size: .; J gene: TRBJ2-3; D gene: .; V gene: TRBV6-2/TRBV6-3; CDR3 length: 12
CDR3 DNA: TGTGCCAGCAGCAGCATGGTTGAGACTTTCTTT; CDR3 protein: CASSSMVETFF; clone size: many; J gene: TRBJ1-1; D gene: .; V gene: TRBV5-6; CDR3 length: 11
CDR3 DNA: TGTGCCAGCAGCCCGAGGGACCCCTTGAACACTGAAGCTTTCTTT; CDR3 protein: CASSPRDPLNTEAFF; clone size: many; J gene: TRBJ1-1; D gene: .; V gene: TRBV5-6; CDR3 length: 15